The present T cell receptor beta chain was sequenced within a study of cytomegalovirus exposure and HLA in healthy donors. Points from the study as a whole: Being productive about 87% or about 30% of the time was typical of most TCR beta V segments in an earlier analysis. The study reported that TCR beta sequences accurately predicted HLA-A and HLA-B alleles in most subjects.

Concerning this clone itself: Its target is unknown.

PCR was performed using 60 Vbeta and 13 Jbeta primers. Libraries were prepared by immunoSEQ multiplex PCR; TCRdb keeps only in-frame clonotypes and omits some of them. This sample has about 150,000 clones, with roughly 66% found just once. Germline CDR1 MNHEY, CDR2 SMNVEV (reference sequence). CDR3 size: 16 residues. V gave up 6 bases and J gave up 8 bases, with 22 bases separating them. Sample: PBMCs. V gene TRBV27 combines with J gene TRBJ2-2; tentative D call: TRBD1 (6 bases). This clonotype was obtained from a woman aged 18 to 35 in good health and CMV-seronegative. The CDR3 nucleotides read TGTGCCAGCAGGAGTTTAGCAACAGGGAAAGGAGGGGAGCTGTTTTTT. Translation gives CASRSLATGKGGELFF.